Following are 12 T cell receptor beta chains from one sample sequenced in a study of beta chain features in type 1 diabetes. Findings and caveats of the study: TCRB CDR3 length was moderately but significantly reduced in all four CD4+ subsets of Type 1 diabetes patients.

These TCRs are of unknown antigen specificity. Expressed TCRB transcripts were sequenced, since all the RNA that had been isolated was reverse transcribed. Method: immunoSEQ multiplex PCR; TCRdb's copy keeps in-frame clones and lacks some. The repertoire holds roughly 400,000 clones, with over 9% as singletons. Sequencing was done on a sample of central memory CD4+ T cells from blood. The receptors shown here come from a young man with type 1 diabetes.

This clone was seen only a few times. The chain uses TRBV7-8 and TRBJ1-1, with 9 bases that match TRBD1. V shed 5 bases and J 10 bases; nucleotides not matched to a gene: 8. This CDR3 region has 13 residues. Germline CDR1 reads SGHVS; CDR2 reads FQNEAQ. The CDR3 sequence is CASSTRADRGAFF. For the CDR3, the DNA is TGTGCCAGCAGCACAAGAGCGGACAGGGGAGCTTTCTTT. Complete variable domain (other parts from reference TRBV7-8 and TRBJ1-1): GAGVSQSPRYKVAKRGQDVALRCDPISGHVSLFWYQQALGQGPEFLTYFQNEAQLDKSGLPSDRFFAERPEGSVSTLKIQRTQQEDSAVYLCASSTRADRGAFFGQGTRLTVV.

This CDR3 reads CASSVGQIEQPQHF. The CDR3 DNA sequence: TGTGCCAGCAGCGTAGGGCAGATCGAGCAGCCCCAGCATTTT. V is TRBV9 and J is TRBJ1-5; D is undetermined. V dropped 0 bases and J dropped 7 bases, with 11 bases sitting between them. Germline V lookup: CDR1 SGDLS, CDR2 YYNGEE. CDR3 length: 14 residues.

The chain employs TRBV28 and TRBJ1-1; D might be TRBD1 (6 bases). Germline V gene lookup returns CDR1 MDHEN and CDR2 SYDVKM. Between the trimmed V and J ends, which lost 5 bases and 2 bases, there was a span of 15 bases. The CDR3 is 15 amino acids. The CDR3 DNA sequence: TGTGCCAGCAGTCTCCCGGGGACACGCAACACTGAAGCTTTCTTT. This codes for CASSLPGTRNTEAFF.

Only a few counts were recorded for this clone. Other DNA sequences within the sample encode an identical CDR3. The V call is TRBV6-6, the J call TRBJ2-3, with D unclear. V lost 0 bases and J lost 6, with 4 bases in between. CDR3 length: 12 amino acids. Germline CDR1 reads MNHNY; CDR2 reads SVGAGI (reference sequence). The CDR3 DNA reads as TGTGCCAGCAGTTACTCGGGGGATACGCAGTATTTT. It yields the protein CASSYSGDTQYF.

The rearrangement links TRBV7-3 to TRBJ2-7; 9 bases agree with TRBD2. Germline CDR1 SGHTA, CDR2 FQGTGA. The V segment lost 4 bases and the J segment 6 bases; nucleotides outside the gene matches: 13. There are 16 residues in the CDR3. CDR3 in amino acids: CASSSPGIAGDFEQYF. The CDR3 DNA reads TGTGCCAGCAGCTCCCCGGGGATAGCGGGAGATTTCGAGCAGTACTTC.

The table lists this clone with a few counts. The rearrangement uses TRBV5-1 and TRBJ2-6, with D uncertain. Germline values: CDR1 SGHRS, CDR2 YFSETQ. Trimming took off 3 bases at V and 0 bases at J, with 10 bases between the two ends. The CDR3 runs 16 residues. The CDR3 region is CASSSTTSSGANVLTF. Written as DNA, the CDR3 is TGCGCCAGCAGCTCCACGACGAGCTCTGGGGCCAACGTCCTGACTTTC.

The chain combines TRBV10-1 with TRBJ1-2; D is perhaps TRBD1 (6 bases). The germline gives CDR1 WNHNN, CDR2 SYGVQD (reference sequence). This CDR3 is built from 13 residues. Trimming took off 4 bases at V and 8 bases at J, with 14 bases between the two ends. The CDR3 DNA follows: TGCGCCAGCAGTGTTACGCGGGGGGCCGGCTACACCTTC. Protein: CASSVTRGAGYTF.

The J gene is TRBJ1-2, the V gene TRBV5-6; D not certain. Germline lookup yields CDR1 SGHDT and CDR2 YYEEEE. The CDR3 contains 11 residues. The V and J ends lost 1 base and 7 bases respectively, with 5 bases between them. CDR3 protein: CASSLYTGYTF. CDR3 coding DNA: TGTGCCAGCAGCTTGTATACTGGCTACACCTTC.

This chain connects TRBV7-8 to TRBJ2-1, with 8 positions matching TRBD1. The CDR3 runs 17 residues. Per germline, CDR1 SGHVS and CDR2 FQNEAQ. The V and J ends lost 1 base and 5 bases, in that order; junction bases with no gene match: 10. In DNA, the CDR3 is TGTGCCAGCAGCTTAGGACCCATGGGACAGGCTAACAATGAGCAGTTCTTC. Amino acid sequence: CASSLGPMGQANNEQFF.

DNA for the CDR3: TGTGCCAGTAGCCGGACAGGGACTAACACCGGGGAGCTGTTTTTT. This sequence encodes CASSRTGTNTGELFF. The V and J genes are TRBV19 and TRBJ2-2, with 8 positions matching TRBD1. The germline V gene has CDR1 LNHDA and CDR2 SQIVND (reference sequence). V shed 6 bases and J 2 bases; nucleotides not matched to a gene: 5. The CDR3 has 15 amino acids.

The V gene is TRBV7-2, the J gene TRBJ1-3; 9 bases agree with TRBD1. This CDR3 comprises 17 residues. In germline, CDR1 is SGHTA, CDR2 FQGNSA. J gave up 2 bases and V 5 bases, and 10 bases lay outside the gene matches. CDR3 loop: CASSVTGGISAGNTIYF. In DNA form, the CDR3 reads TGTGCCAGCAGCGTGACAGGGGGGATAAGCGCTGGAAACACCATATATTTT.

A few counts support this clone. The rearrangement links TRBV6-1 to TRBJ2-1; the D gene could be TRBD1 or TRBD2 (6 bases each). The germline V gene has CDR1 MNHNS and CDR2 SASEGT. This CDR3 is built from 13 residues. The V gene lost 1 base and the J gene lost 12 bases, with 13 bases spanning the gap. In DNA form, the CDR3 reads TGTGCCAGCAGTGAAGAGGGGGGTCCGTGGCAGTTCTTC. Amino acid sequence: CASSEEGGPWQFF.